The entry that follows covers one TCR beta chain sequence. What it binds is not known. This CDR3 is built from 14 residues. The J segment lost 8 bases and the V segment lost 0 bases, leaving 6 bases of the junction unmatched. From germline, CDR1 is MNHEY and CDR2 SVGAGI. This sample stems from a study of beta chain features in type 1 diabetes. Overall study findings and caveats: A moderate, significant TCRB CDR3 shortening appeared in type 1 diabetes across four CD4+ subsets. Within the patient group, naive, central memory and Treg TCRB repertoires appeared more similar to each other than within healthy donors. A PCR bias possibly favoring shorter templates would apply equally to patients and controls. Using cDNA template may skew counts toward highly expressing activated cells.

Since all of the isolated RNA was reverse transcribed, expressed TCRB transcripts were what got sequenced. Libraries were prepared by immunoSEQ multiplex PCR; TCRdb keeps only in-frame clonotypes and omits some of them. The profile shows 300,000 to 450,000 clones, roughly 12% of them singletons. This TCR came from a woman under 30 with type 1 diabetes. V gene TRBV6-5 combines with J gene TRBJ1-2; 7 bases match TRBD1. Source material: naive CD4+ T cells from blood. CDR3 sequence: CASSYSKGASGYTF. CDR3 nucleotides: TGTGCCAGCAGTTACTCAAAGGGGGCTAGCGGCTACACCTTC.